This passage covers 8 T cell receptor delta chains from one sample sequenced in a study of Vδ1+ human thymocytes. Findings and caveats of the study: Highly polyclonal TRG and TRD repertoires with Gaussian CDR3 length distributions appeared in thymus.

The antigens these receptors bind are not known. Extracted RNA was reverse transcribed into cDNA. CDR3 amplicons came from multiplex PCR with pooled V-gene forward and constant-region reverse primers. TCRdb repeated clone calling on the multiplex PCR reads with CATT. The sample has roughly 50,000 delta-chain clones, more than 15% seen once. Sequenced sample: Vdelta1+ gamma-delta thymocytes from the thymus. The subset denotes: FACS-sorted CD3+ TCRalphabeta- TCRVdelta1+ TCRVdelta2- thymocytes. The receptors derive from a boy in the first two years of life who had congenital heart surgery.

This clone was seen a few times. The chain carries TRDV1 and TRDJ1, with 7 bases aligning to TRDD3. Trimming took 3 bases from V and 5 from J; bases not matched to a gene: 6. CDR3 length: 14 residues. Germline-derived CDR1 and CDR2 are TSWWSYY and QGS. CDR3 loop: CALGDLRWGDKLIF. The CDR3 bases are TGTGCTCTTGGGGACCTACGCTGGGGGGATAAACTCATCTTT.

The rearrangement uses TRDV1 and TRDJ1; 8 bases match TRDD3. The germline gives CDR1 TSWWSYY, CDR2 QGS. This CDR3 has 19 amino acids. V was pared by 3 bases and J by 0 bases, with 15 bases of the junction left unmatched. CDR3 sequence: CALGDPCLGDSWYTDKLIF. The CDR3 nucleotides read TGTGCTCTTGGGGATCCTTGCTTGGGGGATTCCTGGTACACCGATAAACTCATCTTT.

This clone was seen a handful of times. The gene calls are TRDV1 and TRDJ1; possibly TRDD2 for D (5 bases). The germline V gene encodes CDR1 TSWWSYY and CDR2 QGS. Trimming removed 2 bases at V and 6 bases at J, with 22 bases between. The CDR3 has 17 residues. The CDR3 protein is CALGEGTDRFPTYKLIF. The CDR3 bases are TGTGCTCTTGGGGAAGGTACAGACCGCTTCCCTACCTATAAACTCATCTTT.

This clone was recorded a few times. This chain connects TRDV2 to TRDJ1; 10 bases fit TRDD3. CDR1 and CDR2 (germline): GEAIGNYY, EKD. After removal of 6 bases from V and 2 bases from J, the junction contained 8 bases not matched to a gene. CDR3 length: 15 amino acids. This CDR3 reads CACRPGDTRTDKLIF. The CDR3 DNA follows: TGTGCCTGTAGGCCGGGGGATACGCGTACCGATAAACTCATCTTT.

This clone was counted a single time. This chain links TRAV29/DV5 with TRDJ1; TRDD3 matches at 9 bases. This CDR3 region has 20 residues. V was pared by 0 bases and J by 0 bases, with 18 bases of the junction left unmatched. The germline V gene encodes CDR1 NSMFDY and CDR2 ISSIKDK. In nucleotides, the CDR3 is TGTGCAGCAAGCGCGGAGGGTAGATCGTACTGGGGGACCAACACCGATAAACTCATCTTT. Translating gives CAASAEGRSYWGTNTDKLIF.

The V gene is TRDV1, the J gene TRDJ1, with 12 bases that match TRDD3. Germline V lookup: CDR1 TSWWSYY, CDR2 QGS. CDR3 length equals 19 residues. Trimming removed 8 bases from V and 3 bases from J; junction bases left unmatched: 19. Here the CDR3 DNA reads TGTGCTCTTAACTGCCCTCCCCCTGGGGGATACGATAGGCCCGATAAACTCATCTTT. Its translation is CALNCPPPGGYDRPDKLIF.

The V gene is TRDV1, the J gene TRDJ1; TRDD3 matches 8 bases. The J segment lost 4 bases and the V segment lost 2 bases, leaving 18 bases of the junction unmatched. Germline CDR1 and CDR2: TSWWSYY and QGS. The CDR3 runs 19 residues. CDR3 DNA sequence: TGTGCTCTTGGGGAAATGGGCCTAACATTGTGGGGGATGTACGATAAACTCATCTTT. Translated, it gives CALGEMGLTLWGMYDKLIF.

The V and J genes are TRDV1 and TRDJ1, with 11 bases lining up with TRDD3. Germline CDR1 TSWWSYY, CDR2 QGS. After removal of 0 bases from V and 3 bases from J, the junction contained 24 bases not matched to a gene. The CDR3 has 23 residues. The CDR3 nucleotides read TGTGCTCTTGGGGAACTCCTTCCTAAAACGCCCGTACTGGGGGATAATTGGGCCGATAAACTCATCTTT. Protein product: CALGELLPKTPVLGDNWADKLIF.